This T cell receptor beta chain was profiled in a study of control samples from healthy donors and cancer patients. Clones were read by immunoSEQ multiplex PCR, and TCRdb kept only the in-frame ones, dropping some. The sample lists about 120,000 clones, more than 75% occurring once. Germline V gives CDR1 SGHRS, CDR2 YFSETQ. The CDR3 is 18 amino acids. The V and J ends lost 4 bases and 2 bases respectively, with 24 bases between them. V gene TRBV5-1 combines with J gene TRBJ2-5; D is tentatively TRBD1 or TRBD2 (5 bases each). Source material: blood. This TCR came from a woman aged 70 to 79 in good health. Here the CDR3 reads CASSRTAQGGLYQETQYF. The CDR3 DNA follows: TGCGCCAGCAGCCGTACGGCCCAGGGCGGACTGTATCAAGAGACCCAGTACTTC.